The 3 T cell receptor beta chains listed next were all sequenced from one sample in a study of blood T cell repertoires in COVID-19. Clones were sequenced by immunoSEQ multiplex PCR, and TCRdb holds only the in-frame ones, with some missing. Among around 180,000 clones, about 85% were seen once, and the ten largest hold approximately 7%. The sample taken for sequencing was peripheral blood. These receptor sequences come from an elderly man with COVID-19, enrolled during active disease.

The chain employs TRBV7-9 and TRBJ1-2, with 7 bases identical to TRBD1. The CDR3 length is 16 residues. Losses at the gene ends were 5 bases for V and 2 bases for J; bases not matched to a gene: 11. Germline V gives CDR1 SEHNR, CDR2 FQNEAQ (reference sequence). Written as DNA, the CDR3 is TGTGCCAGCAGCCCTCCGGGTGCAGGGGGAAACTATGGCTACACCTTC. Amino acid sequence: CASSPPGAGGNYGYTF. The variable domain in full, completed from reference TRBV7-9 and TRBJ1-2, reads DTGVSQNPRHKITKRGQNVTFRCDPISEHNRLYWYRQTLGQGPEFLTYFQNEAQLEKSRLLSDRFSAERPKGSFSTLEIQRTEQGDSAMYLCASSPPGAGGNYGYTFGSGTRLTVV.

V and J are TRBV6-6 and TRBJ1-2, with a possible D match to TRBD1 (5 bases). Germline lookup yields CDR1 MNHNY and CDR2 SVGAGI (reference sequence). The CDR3 contains 15 residues. V lost 0 bases, J lost 6 bases, and 14 bases lay in between. CDR3 DNA sequence: TGTGCCAGCAGTTACTCGGAGCAGGGAGGAAATGGCTACACCTTC. Residues: CASSYSEQGGNGYTF.

CDR3 residues: CATSTGGSQETQYF. The CDR3 DNA sequence: TGTGCCACCAGTACAGGGGGCTCCCAAGAGACCCAGTACTTC. The chain employs TRBV24-1 and TRBJ2-5; 9 nucleotides agree with TRBD1. Germline CDR1 is KGHDR and CDR2 is SFDVKD. Losses at the gene ends were 6 bases for V and 1 base for J; bases not matched to a gene: 2. The CDR3 runs 14 residues.